The 28 T cell receptor beta chains presented below share a single source sample, sequenced in a study of blood T cell repertoires in COVID-19. Produced via immunoSEQ multiplex PCR; TCRdb's table is partial and in-frame only. This table has more than 45,000 clones, approximately 82% appearing once. Sequencing was performed on peripheral blood. The receptors derive from a human donor in a cohort sampled during active COVID-19.

V usage is TRBV19 and J usage is TRBJ1-1; no clear D. The V and J ends lost 3 bases and 5 bases respectively, with 7 bases between them. In germline, CDR1 is LNHDA, CDR2 SQIVND (reference sequence). This CDR3 has 12 amino acids. The CDR3 DNA reads as TGTGCCAGTAGTATGCGGGTGACTGAAGCTTTCTTT. Residues: CASSMRVTEAFF.

Only a few counts were recorded for this clone. The chain has TRBV7-8 and TRBJ2-7; 7 bases match TRBD1. Germline CDR1 SGHVS, CDR2 FQNEAQ. The V gene end was trimmed by 2 bases and the J gene end by 2 bases; junction bases not matched to a gene: 6. CDR3 length: 15 residues. This CDR3 is CASSLSGQRPYEQYF. The DNA for the CDR3 is TGTGCCAGCAGCTTATCGGGACAGCGGCCCTACGAGCAGTACTTC. The full variable domain, in which reference TRBV7-8 and TRBJ2-7 provide the parts outside the CDR3, is GAGVSQSPRYKVAKRGQDVALRCDPISGHVSLFWYQQALGQGPEFLTYFQNEAQLDKSGLPSDRFFAERPEGSVSTLKIQRTQQEDSAVYLCASSLSGQRPYEQYFGPGTRLTVT.

This chain connects TRBV25-1 to TRBJ2-1; TRBD2 agrees at 7 bases. With V trimmed by 9 bases and J by 1 base, 3 bases remained unmatched. CDR3 length equals 13 residues. CDR1 is MGHDK, CDR2 SYGVNS, per germline. CDR3 nucleotides: TGTGCCAGGCTAGCGGTTTCCTACAATGAGCAGTTCTTC. This gives the protein CARLAVSYNEQFF.

The table lists this clone with a few counts. The gene calls are TRBV15 and TRBJ1-6; D remains ambiguous. Germline V CDR1 and CDR2: LNHNV, YYDKDF (reference sequence). This CDR3 has 13 amino acids. V lost 2 bases, J lost 7 bases, and 6 bases lay in between. The CDR3 DNA reads as TGTGCCACCAGCAGACAGGAAAATTCACCCCTCCACTTT. It yields the protein CATSRQENSPLHF.

In DNA, the CDR3 is TGTGCCAGCAGCGCGGGACAGGGTTCTCAGCCCCAGCATTTT. Amino acid sequence: CASSAGQGSQPQHF. This chain links TRBV5-8 with TRBJ1-5; 9 bases align to TRBD1. The CDR3 runs 14 residues. Unmatched junction bases numbered 5, after V lost 4 bases and J lost 6 bases. CDR1 SGHTS and CDR2 YDEGEE come from the germline V gene.

V and J are TRBV5-1 and TRBJ2-1, with 8 bases fitting TRBD2. The junction had 13 bases not matched to a gene; V was cut back by 4 bases and J by 4 bases. This CDR3 contains 17 residues. Germline CDR1 is SGHRS and CDR2 is YFSETQ. CDR3 in amino acids: CASSPRPRAGAYNEQFF. For the CDR3, the DNA is TGCGCCAGCAGCCCACGGCCCCGAGCGGGAGCTTACAATGAGCAGTTCTTC. The variable domain in full, with the rest retrieved from reference TRBV5-1 and TRBJ2-1, is KAGVTQTPRYLIKTRGQQVTLSCSPISGHRSVSWYQQTPGQGLQFLFEYFSETQRNKGNFPGRFSGRQFSNSRSEMNVSTLELGDSALYLCASSPRPRAGAYNEQFFGPGTRLTVL.

The chain carries TRBV5-6 and TRBJ2-1, with 7 bases that match TRBD1. The CDR3 contains 13 residues. Germline V gene lookup returns CDR1 SGHDT and CDR2 YYEEEE. J lost 4 bases, V lost 3 bases, and 1 base had no gene match. CDR3: CASSWGQYNEQFF. As DNA, the CDR3 is TGTGCCAGCAGCTGGGGACAGTACAATGAGCAGTTCTTC.

The chain is built from TRBV12-3 or TRBV12-4 and TRBJ1-2, with a weak D call TRBD1 (6 bases). This CDR3 is built from 13 residues. V dropped 6 bases and J dropped 4 bases, with 12 bases sitting between them. The CDR3 sequence: CASSYTDSYGYTF. The CDR3 DNA reads as TGTGCCAGCAGCTATACGGACAGCTATGGCTACACCTTC.

The chain carries TRBV19 and TRBJ2-5; TRBD2 aligns across 16 bases. Germline V gives CDR1 LNHDA, CDR2 SQIVND (reference sequence). J was trimmed by 5 bases and V by 4 bases; bases with no gene match: 10. This CDR3 has 18 residues. The CDR3 DNA is TGTGCCAGTAGTACCCAGGGACTAGCGGGAGGGCCGTGGGAGACCCAGTACTTC. Protein: CASSTQGLAGGPWETQYF. The complete variable domain, with remaining parts taken from reference TRBV19 and TRBJ2-5, reads DGGITQSPKYLFRKEGQNVTLSCEQNLNHDAMYWYRQDPGQGLRLIYYSQIVNDFQKGDIAEGYSVSREKKESFPLTVTSAQKNPTAFYLCASSTQGLAGGPWETQYFGPGTRLLVL.

This chain links TRBV19 with TRBJ1-4; D is possibly TRBD1 (6 bases). V dropped 5 bases and J dropped 7 bases, with 20 bases sitting between them. The CDR3 has 16 residues. CDR1 and CDR2 from the germline V gene are LNHDA and SQIVND (reference sequence). The CDR3 DNA is TGTGCCAGTAGTGATCAGCGCCGGGGGGCGAGTGAAAAACTGTTTTTT. Protein product: CASSDQRRGASEKLFF.

This clone was seen a single time. The CDR3 sequence: CASSYDTSSYEQYF. In DNA, the CDR3 is TGTGCCAGCAGTTACGATACGAGCTCCTACGAGCAGTACTTC. The V gene is TRBV6-2 or TRBV6-3, the J gene TRBJ2-7; D unclear. The germline V gene encodes CDR1 MNHEY and CDR2 SVGEGT. V was pared by 2 bases and J by 0 bases, with 8 bases between. The CDR3 extends over 14 amino acids.

This sequence joins TRBV15 and TRBJ2-5; 11 positions agree with TRBD2. CDR3 length: 16 amino acids. The germline V gene has CDR1 LNHNV and CDR2 YYDKDF (reference sequence). V was pared by 5 bases and J by 1 base, with 6 bases of the junction left unmatched. CDR3 sequence: CATSSRLAGGQETQYF. CDR3 DNA: TGTGCCACCAGCTCCCGGCTAGCGGGGGGCCAAGAGACCCAGTACTTC.

The chain joins TRBV6-2 or TRBV6-3 to TRBJ1-1; D might be TRBD1 (5 bases). V was clipped by 2 bases and J by 6 bases, with 10 bases between them. Germline V lookup: CDR1 MNHEY, CDR2 SVGEGT. CDR3 length equals 13 residues. The CDR3 loop reads CASSYGTGPEAFF. The DNA of the CDR3 is TGTGCCAGCAGTTACGGAACAGGTCCTGAAGCTTTCTTT.

The rearrangement uses TRBV5-4 and TRBJ2-4; no reliable D call. CDR3 length equals 13 residues. V shed 0 bases and J shed 15 bases, with 16 bases lying between them. Germline-derived CDR1 and CDR2 are SGHNT and YYREEE (reference sequence). CDR3 nucleotides: TGTGCCAGCAGCTTGGCCGGCGGCAAGGAGAGGTACTTC. It specifies CASSLAGGKERYF.

This chain uses TRBV15 with TRBJ1-1, with D tentatively TRBD1 (5 bases). Germline V gene sequence: CDR1 LNHNV, CDR2 YYDKDF (reference sequence). The CDR3 has 15 amino acids. Trimming shortened V by 7 bases and J by 6 bases, and 21 bases separated the two germline ends. The CDR3 coding sequence is TGTGCCACCACCGAATTTTTAGCTGGGGGGTCTGAAGCTTTCTTT. The encoded protein is CATTEFLAGGSEAFF.

This sequence joins TRBV4-1 and TRBJ1-2; D is possibly TRBD1 (5 bases). The V end lost 7 bases, the J end lost 2 bases, and 17 bases lay between the germline ends. The CDR3 has 15 amino acids. Per the germline V gene, CDR1 is MGHRA and CDR2 is YSYEKL. Here the CDR3 DNA reads TGCGCCAGCAAAAATCCCCAGGGCGCGAACTATGGCTACACCTTC. The encoded protein is CASKNPQGANYGYTF.

The V gene is TRBV28, the J gene TRBJ1-5; D uncertain. The CDR3 runs 12 residues. CDR1 and CDR2 from the germline V gene are MDHEN and SYDVKM. V was trimmed by 6 bases and J by 11 bases, leaving 14 bases between them. The CDR3 coding sequence is TGTGCCAGCAGATTCTACCCCGGTGCCCAGCATTTT. Its protein is CASRFYPGAQHF.

The V call is TRBV6-1, the J call TRBJ2-7; 10 bases map to TRBD2. CDR3 length equals 15 residues. From germline, CDR1 is MNHNS and CDR2 SASEGT. V lost 3 bases to trimming and J lost 0 bases; unmatched junction nucleotides: 2. CDR3 in DNA: TGTGCCAGCAGTGAGTCTAGCGGGAGCTCCTACGAGCAGTACTTC. It is translated as CASSESSGSSYEQYF.

This chain uses TRBV7-2 with TRBJ2-7; weak D call: TRBD2 (6 bases). V was cut by 1 base and J by 6 bases, with 10 bases left in between. This CDR3 contains 13 residues. Germline V gene lookup returns CDR1 SGHTA and CDR2 FQGNSA. This CDR3 is CASSLGRGGEQYF. The DNA for the CDR3 is TGTGCCAGCAGCTTAGGGAGGGGTGGCGAGCAGTACTTC.

The gene calls are TRBV19 and TRBJ1-2, with a weak D call TRBD1 (6 bases). The CDR3 covers 15 residues. The germline V and J ends were trimmed by 8 bases and 0 bases, with 16 bases remaining between them. The V gene's germline CDR1 is LNHDA and CDR2 SQIVND (reference sequence). CDR3 nucleotides: TGTGCCAGTGAGGGGGTCGCGGTTACTAACTATGGCTACACCTTC. This gives the protein CASEGVAVTNYGYTF.

The V and J genes are TRBV9 and TRBJ1-4; weak D call: TRBD1 (5 bases). There are 15 residues in the CDR3. The V end lost 0 bases, the J end lost 8 bases, and 14 bases lay between the germline ends. Germline-derived CDR1 and CDR2 are SGDLS and YYNGEE. Here the CDR3 DNA reads TGTGCCAGCAGCGTAGGGACACCGGGTGAGGAAAAACTGTTTTTT. Translated, it gives CASSVGTPGEEKLFF.

CDR3 region: CASSRGSAETQYF. CDR3 nucleotide sequence: TGTGCCAGCAGTCGAGGGTCCGCTGAGACCCAGTACTTC. The V call is TRBV2, the J call TRBJ2-5, with D perhaps matching TRBD2 (5 bases). The CDR3 has 13 residues. CDR1 is SNHLY and CDR2 is FYNNEI in the germline V gene. The V end lost 5 bases, the J end lost 5 bases, and 12 bases lay between the germline ends. Supplemented by reference TRBV2 and TRBJ2-5, the full variable domain reads EPEVTQTPSHQVTQMGQEVILRCVPISNHLYFYWYRQILGQKVEFLVSFYNNEISEKSEIFDDQFSVERPDGSNFTLKIRSTKLEDSAMYFCASSRGSAETQYFGPGTRLLVL.

The genes are TRBV5-5 and TRBJ1-4, with a tentative D call TRBD1 (5 bases). Deletions cut 0 bases from V and 8 bases from J, with 20 bases between. Germline CDR1 and CDR2: SGHKS and YYEKEE (reference sequence). The CDR3 consists of 17 residues. CDR3: CASSLALAGGSEEKLFF. For the CDR3, the DNA is TGTGCCAGCAGCTTGGCCTTGGCGGGGGGTTCGGAGGAAAAACTGTTTTTT.

V is TRBV27 and J is TRBJ2-1; 7 nucleotides agree with TRBD2. The CDR3 contains 14 residues. V gave up 8 bases and J gave up 1 base; unmatched junction bases: 5. Germline V gene data show CDR1 as MNHEY and CDR2 as SMNVEV (reference sequence). The CDR3 DNA reads TGTGCCAGCCATGGGGGGGGGTCCTACAATGAGCAGTTCTTC. Translation gives CASHGGGSYNEQFF.

This chain connects TRBV7-6 to TRBJ2-7, with 11 bases matching TRBD2. Germline CDR1 SGHVS, CDR2 FNYEAQ. The length of the CDR3 is 13 residues. The V segment lost 5 bases and the J segment 6 bases; nucleotides outside the gene matches: 3. The CDR3 nucleotides read TGTGCCAGCAGCCTAACTAGCGGGAGCGAGCAGTACTTC. Translation: CASSLTSGSEQYF.

This chain connects TRBV25-1 to TRBJ2-3; TRBD1 matches at 7 bases. The CDR3 contains 15 residues. J gave up 4 bases and V 3 bases, and 7 bases lay outside the gene matches. Germline assignment: CDR1 MGHDK and CDR2 SYGVNS. The CDR3 reads CASSDSDRWSDTQYF. The CDR3 DNA sequence: TGTGCCAGCAGTGACTCGGACAGGTGGTCAGATACGCAGTATTTT.

The V call is TRBV5-1, the J call TRBJ2-1; 10 nucleotides align to TRBD2. This CDR3 spans 13 amino acids. The ends lost 7 bases at V and 7 bases at J; junction bases unmatched: 5. Germline CDR1 reads SGHRS; CDR2 reads YFSETQ. CDR3 nucleotide sequence: TGCGCCAGCGGTAGCGGGAGGATAAATGAGCAGTTCTTC. Encoded protein: CASGSGRINEQFF.

This clone appeared a few times. This chain joins TRBV2 and TRBJ2-2; possibly TRBD2 for D (6 bases). Trimming removed 10 bases from V and 0 bases from J, with 18 bases in between. The CDR3 loop spans 16 amino acids. CDR1 and CDR2 from the germline V gene are SNHLY and FYNNEI. The CDR3 DNA follows: TGTGCCACCCGACCGGGAGCAGGTTCGAACACCGGGGAGCTGTTTTTT. This gives the protein CATRPGAGSNTGELFF. The entire variable domain, with the rest obtained from reference TRBV2 and TRBJ2-2, is as follows: EPEVTQTPSHQVTQMGQEVILRCVPISNHLYFYWYRQILGQKVEFLVSFYNNEISEKSEIFDDQFSVERPDGSNFTLKIRSTKLEDSAMYFCATRPGAGSNTGELFFGEGSRLTVL.